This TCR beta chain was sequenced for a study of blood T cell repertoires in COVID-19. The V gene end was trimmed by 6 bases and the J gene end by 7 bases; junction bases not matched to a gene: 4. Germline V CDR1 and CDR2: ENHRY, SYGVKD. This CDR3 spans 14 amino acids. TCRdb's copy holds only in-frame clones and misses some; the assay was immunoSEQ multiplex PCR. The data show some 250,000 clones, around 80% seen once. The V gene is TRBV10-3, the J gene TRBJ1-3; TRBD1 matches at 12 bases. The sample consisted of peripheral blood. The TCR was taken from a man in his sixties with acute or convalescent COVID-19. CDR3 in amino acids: CAIRDGTGGNTIYF. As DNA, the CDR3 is TGTGCCATCAGAGACGGGACAGGGGGCAACACCATATATTTT.